This T cell receptor (beta chain) was found in a study of shared clonotypes between healthy human individuals. Study-wide context: Aged between 18 and 49, the donors were a couple of women and a few men. Study results and limitations: The genetic and exposure-history diversity represented was limited by few donors. Against clonotypes common to all four donors, non-shared ones had lower generation probabilities. The study found roughly 5.3% of naive CD4 clonotypes shared across a handful of donors.

About this clone: Its antigen is not known.

Measured with immunoSEQ multiplex PCR; TCRdb has only the in-frame clones, and not every one. The sample has millions of clones; 85% to 95% are singletons. The source of this sequence is a man between 18 and 29 years old in good health. The sequenced material came from naive CD4+ T cells sorted from blood. Indicated subset: CD45RA+ positively selected.

In nucleotides, the CDR3 is TGTGCCAGCAGACTGACAGGGCCCAGCGAGCAGTACTTC. As protein: CASRLTGPSEQYF. The chain combines TRBV28 with TRBJ2-7; 7 bases are a match to TRBD1. J lost 6 bases, V lost 6 bases, and 8 bases had no gene match. Per the germline V gene, CDR1 is MDHEN and CDR2 is SYDVKM. The CDR3 covers 13 residues.